The 28 T cell receptor beta chains below come from one sample, sequenced in a study of early T cells in non-severe SARS-CoV-2 infection. TCRdb reanalysed the 5' RACE reads using MiXCR and keeps one entry per CDR3 protein. There are about 100,000 distinct CDR3 sequences in the sample; less than 15% occur only once, and about 2.3% lies in the top ten. Sequencing was done on a sample of whole blood. These receptor sequences come from an adult who was a healthcare worker with PCR-confirmed SARS-CoV-2 infection or an uninfected control (not recorded which).

This clonotype was counted a few times. The CDR3 nucleotides are TGCAGTGCAACTCTAGACAGTTCGCAGTATTTT. This translates into CSATLDSSQYF. The V and J genes are TRBV20-1 and TRBJ2-3; D is perhaps TRBD1 (5 bases). This CDR3 comprises 11 residues. The germline V and J ends were trimmed by 6 bases and 10 bases, with 14 bases remaining between them. Per the germline V gene, CDR1 is DFQATT and CDR2 is SNEGSKA (reference sequence).

About this clonotype: A read error may explain this, as a much larger clone is one base away. The chain employs TRBV4-2 and TRBJ1-6; a possible D gene is TRBD1 (5 bases). The germline V gene has CDR1 LGHNA and CDR2 YNFKEQ. The CDR3 totals 15 residues. The CDR3 sequence: CASSQGPSYNSLLHF. Here the CDR3 DNA reads TGTGCCAGCAGCCAGGGACCTAGTTATAATTCACTCCTCCACTTT.

The J gene is TRBJ2-1, the V gene TRBV28; the match to TRBD2 covers 12 bases. The CDR3 sequence is 15 residues long. Germline CDR1 MDHEN, CDR2 SYDVKM. The V segment lost 4 bases and the J segment 5 bases; nucleotides outside the gene matches: 3. Here the CDR3 reads CASSSGTSGHNEQFF. The DNA of the CDR3 is TGTGCCAGCAGTTCCGGGACTAGCGGGCACAATGAGCAGTTCTTC. Combining the CDR3 with reference TRBV28 and TRBJ2-1 gives the whole variable domain DVKVTQSSRYLVKRTGEKVFLECVQDMDHENMFWYRQDPGLGLRLIYFSYDVKMKEKGDIPEGYSVSREKKERFSLILESASTNQTSMYLCASSSGTSGHNEQFFGPGTRLTVL.

The sample holds many counts of this clonotype. The CDR3 DNA follows: TGTGCCAGCAGCCCCCTCGGCTCTAGCGGTTCCTACAATGAGCAGTTCTTC. Protein: CASSPLGSSGSYNEQFF. The chain combines TRBV5-4 with TRBJ2-1; 7 positions agree with TRBD2. The CDR3 length is 17 residues. Germline assignment: CDR1 SGHNT and CDR2 YYREEE (reference sequence). V was clipped by 4 bases and J by 1 base; unmatched bases: 11. Together with reference TRBV5-4 and TRBJ2-1, the CDR3 gives the full variable domain: ETGVTQSPTHLIKTRGQQVTLRCSSQSGHNTVSWYQQALGQGPQFIFQYYREEENGRGNFPPRFSGLQFPNYSSELNVNALELDDSALYLCASSPLGSSGSYNEQFFGPGTRLTVL.

This clonotype was found many times. This sequence joins TRBV12-3 or TRBV12-4 and TRBJ2-3, with D perhaps TRBD2 (6 bases). This CDR3 contains 17 residues. Trimming took 6 bases from V and 0 from J, leaving 19 bases between them. CDR3 sequence: CASSPRRGASSTDTQYF. DNA for the CDR3: TGTGCCAGCAGCCCTCGGAGGGGAGCCTCTAGCACAGATACGCAGTATTTT.

On this clonotype itself: This sequence may be a read error, since a much larger clone differs from it by one base. The chain employs TRBV11-2 and TRBJ2-7; D is possibly TRBD1 or TRBD2 (5 bases each). V lost 1 base and J 6 bases, leaving 22 bases between the germline ends. Germline CDR1 and CDR2: SGHAT and FQNNGV. The CDR3 consists of 17 residues. The CDR3 coding sequence is TGTGCCAGCAGCTTAGGGGGGTATAGGTCAATTCCCTGCGAGCAGTACTTC. Its translation is CASSLGGYRSIPCEQYF.

This clonotype has just a few counts. The rearrangement links TRBV7-2 to TRBJ2-7; 13 bases map to TRBD2. The germline V gene encodes CDR1 SGHTA and CDR2 FQGNSA. V was pared by 3 bases and J by 5 bases, with 7 bases of the junction left unmatched. The CDR3 contains 16 residues. CDR3 nucleotides: TGTGCCAGCAGCTTCACACCCGGGACTAGCGGGGACGAGCAGTACTTC. It translates to CASSFTPGTSGDEQYF.

This clonotype has just a few counts. The CDR3 DNA reads as TGCAGCGCCCGGGACAGGGGTTACGAGCAGTACTTC. This sequence encodes CSARDRGYEQYF. The chain uses TRBV29-1 and TRBJ2-7; 10 positions match TRBD1. This CDR3 region has 12 residues. The germline CDR1 and CDR2 sequences are SQVTM and ANQGSEA. V dropped 7 bases and J dropped 4; count of bases not matched to a gene: 4.

This clonotype was seen repeatedly, ten times or more. The genes are TRBV4-1 and TRBJ1-2; 8 nucleotides match TRBD1. The CDR3 consists of 15 residues. Trimming took 0 bases from V and 4 from J; bases not matched to a gene: 4. The V gene's germline CDR1 is MGHRA and CDR2 YSYEKL. This CDR3 reads CASSQEYRGGYGYTF. The CDR3 DNA reads as TGCGCCAGCAGCCAAGAATACAGGGGGGGCTATGGCTACACCTTC.

This clonotype was counted at least ten times. CDR3: CASSATGQDTDTQYF. Written as DNA, the CDR3 is TGTGCCAGCAGTGCAACGGGACAGGACACAGATACGCAGTATTTT. The J gene is TRBJ2-3, the V gene TRBV2; 8 bases line up with TRBD1. This CDR3 comprises 15 residues. J was trimmed by 2 bases and V by 4 bases; bases with no gene match: 5. Germline V CDR1 and CDR2: SNHLY, FYNNEI.

The CDR3 sequence is CASSLGPRDGGYNEQFF. DNA for the CDR3: TGCGCCAGCAGCTTGGGTCCCCGGGACGGAGGATACAATGAGCAGTTCTTC. This chain uses TRBV5-1 with TRBJ2-1, with D possibly called TRBD1 or TRBD2 (5 bases each). Germline CDR1 SGHRS, CDR2 YFSETQ. The V end was cut by 0 bases, the J end by 4 bases, with 17 bases between. The CDR3 consists of 17 residues. Variable domain in full (rest from reference TRBV5-1 and TRBJ2-1): KAGVTQTPRYLIKTRGQQVTLSCSPISGHRSVSWYQQTPGQGLQFLFEYFSETQRNKGNFPGRFSGRQFSNSRSEMNVSTLELGDSALYLCASSLGPRDGGYNEQFFGPGTRLTVL.

V usage is TRBV7-2 and J usage is TRBJ1-2; no clear D. The germline gives CDR1 SGHTA, CDR2 FQGNSA. V lost 5 bases and J 5 bases, leaving 15 bases between the germline ends. This CDR3 has 14 amino acids. CDR3 DNA sequence: TGTGCCAGCAGCCTAGGGCCAAATTCGTATGGCTACACCTTC. Amino acid sequence: CASSLGPNSYGYTF.

Comment on this clonotype: The junction does not match germline at one end; this may be a read error. The V and J genes are TRBV27 and TRBJ1-1, with 7 bases fitting TRBD1. Per the germline V gene, CDR1 is MNHEY and CDR2 is SMNVEV (reference sequence). The CDR3 sequence is 16 residues long. Here the CDR3 reads CASSFGRGQVNTEALF. The DNA of the CDR3 is TGTGCCAGCAGTTTTGGGAGGGGGCAGGTGAACACTGAAGCTTTATTT.

The J gene is TRBJ2-7, the V gene TRBV29-1; D is undetermined. The germline V gene encodes CDR1 SQVTM and CDR2 ANQGSEA. The CDR3 sequence is 11 residues long. V shed 4 bases and J shed 11 bases, with 15 bases lying between them. The CDR3, as DNA: TGCAGCGTTGTTGGTGACTCATTCAAGTACTTC. Its translation: CSVVGDSFKYF.

V is TRBV5-1 and J is TRBJ2-5; D is perhaps TRBD2 (6 bases). V shed 4 bases and J shed 2 bases, with 12 bases lying between them. The germline V gene encodes CDR1 SGHRS and CDR2 YFSETQ. This CDR3 comprises 14 residues. The CDR3 region has the DNA TGCGCCAGCAGCACCCGGGACTCACAAGAGACCCAGTACTTC. As protein: CASSTRDSQETQYF.

This clonotype was found a few times. V gene TRBV20-1 combines with J gene TRBJ2-5; D may be TRBD2 (5 bases). The CDR3 has 17 residues. Germline V CDR1 and CDR2: DFQATT, SNEGSKA (reference sequence). V lost 0 bases to trimming and J lost 4 bases, with 21 bases between them. The CDR3 sequence: CSARDRLAGGLGETQYF. The CDR3 region has the DNA TGCAGTGCTAGAGATCGTCTTGCGGGCGGACTGGGAGAGACCCAGTACTTC.

This clonotype occurred a few times. This sequence joins TRBV18 and TRBJ2-4; a weak D match, TRBD2 (6 bases). This CDR3 is built from 17 residues. Germline CDR1 is KGHSH and CDR2 is LQKENI. Trimming pared 2 bases from V and 0 bases from J, leaving 14 bases between. The CDR3 DNA reads as TGTGCCAGCTCACCATGGAGGGTGAGGGTAGCCAAAAACATTCAGTACTTC. Its translation is CASSPWRVRVAKNIQYF.

The CDR3 protein is CASRERGPRETQYF. CDR3 nucleotides: TGTGCCAGCAGGGAGCGGGGCCCGAGGGAGACCCAGTACTTC. The genes are TRBV5-4 and TRBJ2-5, with 7 positions matching TRBD2. The germline V gene encodes CDR1 SGHNT and CDR2 YYREEE (reference sequence). This CDR3 comprises 14 residues. V was pared by 5 bases and J by 5 bases, with 9 bases of the junction left unmatched.

The V call is TRBV4-1, the J call TRBJ2-7; unclear D gene. CDR3 length equals 15 residues. V was clipped by 2 bases and J by 3 bases, with 14 bases between them. CDR1 is MGHRA and CDR2 is YSYEKL in the germline V gene. CDR3 coding DNA: TGCGCCAGCAGCCAATATGGGCAGGTCAACTACGAGCAGTACTTC. This codes for CASSQYGQVNYEQYF.

This clonotype was picked up a small number of times. This sequence joins TRBV27 and TRBJ2-2; perhaps TRBD2 as D (6 bases). Per germline, CDR1 MNHEY and CDR2 SMNVEV (reference sequence). Trimming removed 3 bases from V and 3 bases from J, with 17 bases in between. This CDR3 is built from 17 residues. The CDR3: CASSFGGKDLYTGELFF. The CDR3 nucleotides are TGTGCCAGCAGTTTTGGAGGGAAGGACCTTTACACCGGGGAGCTGTTTTTT.

The CDR3 DNA reads as TGTGCCAGCAGCCCACGCCGCCAAGAGACCCAGTACTTC. It yields the protein CASSPRRQETQYF. The V gene is TRBV7-6, the J gene TRBJ2-5, with D uncertain. The CDR3 has 13 residues. Deletions cut 5 bases from V and 1 base from J, with 8 bases between. Germline V gene data show CDR1 as SGHVS and CDR2 as FNYEAQ.

This clonotype was seen many times. This rearrangement joins TRBV29-1 to TRBJ1-1, with 9 bases fitting TRBD1. Germline assignment: CDR1 SQVTM and CDR2 ANQGSEA. The CDR3 totals 15 residues. V lost 3 bases and J lost 3; bases outside the gene matches: 8. CDR3 residues: CSVEGIQGADTEAFF. CDR3 DNA sequence: TGCAGCGTTGAGGGGATACAGGGGGCAGACACTGAAGCTTTCTTT.

In this sample, this clonotype turned up a few times. This chain links TRBV10-3 with TRBJ1-2; no reliable D call. With 4 bases removed from V and 6 bases from J, the gap between germline ends came to 6 bases. The CDR3 runs to 11 residues. In germline, CDR1 is ENHRY, CDR2 SYGVKD. Here the CDR3 DNA reads TGTGCCATCAGTGTTGGGGATGGCTACACCTTC. It translates to CAISVGDGYTF.

J is TRBJ2-3 and V is TRBV29-1, with D perhaps given as TRBD1 or TRBD2 (5 bases each). The germline CDR1 and CDR2 sequences are SQVTM and ANQGSEA. The V gene lost 4 bases and the J gene lost 6 bases, with 14 bases spanning the gap. This CDR3 spans 13 amino acids. CDR3 sequence: CSVGPTWGDTQYF. DNA of the CDR3: TGCAGCGTTGGACCAACTTGGGGGGATACGCAGTATTTT.

This clonotype has only a few counts. The chain uses TRBV6-5 and TRBJ2-7; perhaps TRBD2 as D (6 bases). Trimming cost V 5 bases and J 3 bases, with 20 bases left between them. The CDR3 contains 16 residues. Germline CDR1 MNHEY, CDR2 SVGAGI. The CDR3 DNA reads as TGTGCCAGCAGTGACCTAAAGCGGAGGGCCAACTACGAGCAGTACTTC. It translates to CASSDLKRRANYEQYF.

This clonotype appeared a few times. The chain has TRBV28 and TRBJ2-1; D not certain. CDR1 is MDHEN, CDR2 SYDVKM, per germline. The CDR3 is 13 amino acids. Trimming pared 7 bases from V and 2 bases from J, leaving 9 bases between. The CDR3 spells CASNPPAYNEQFF. The CDR3 nucleotides are TGTGCCAGCAATCCCCCTGCCTACAATGAGCAGTTCTTC. Full variable domain (remainder filled in from reference TRBV28 and TRBJ2-1): DVKVTQSSRYLVKRTGEKVFLECVQDMDHENMFWYRQDPGLGLRLIYFSYDVKMKEKGDIPEGYSVSREKKERFSLILESASTNQTSMYLCASNPPAYNEQFFGPGTRLTVL.

The V call is TRBV19, the J call TRBJ2-3; D perhaps matches TRBD1 (6 bases). Trimming pared 9 bases from V and 6 bases from J, leaving 22 bases between. Germline CDR1 is LNHDA and CDR2 is SQIVND (reference sequence). This CDR3 has 15 residues. The CDR3 loop reads CASKTQGRGSDTQYF. The CDR3 DNA reads as TGTGCCAGCAAGACACAGGGAAGGGGATCGGATACGCAGTATTTT.

The chain is built from TRBV25-1 and TRBJ2-7; 7 positions match TRBD1. The CDR3 contains 15 residues. V was pared by 0 bases and J by 5 bases, with 7 bases of the junction left unmatched. CDR1 is MGHDK and CDR2 is SYGVNS in the germline V gene. In DNA, the CDR3 is TGTGCCAGCAGTGAATATGGCCAGGGGGAACACGAGCAGTACTTC. Protein sequence: CASSEYGQGEHEQYF.